The entry that follows covers one T cell receptor (beta chain) sequence. CDR3 length: 14 residues. The ends were cut back, 2 bases at V and 7 bases at J, with 10 bases in the middle. CDR1 and CDR2 from the germline V gene are SGHRS and YFSETQ. Sequenced by immunoSEQ multiplex PCR; TCRdb stores in-frame clones only, minus some. Of about 120,000 clones listed, roughly 87% are singletons. This sample is drawn from a study of control samples from healthy donors and cancer patients. Sequenced sample: blood. The chain links TRBV5-1 to TRBJ1-6; D is ambiguous. The TCR comes from a man aged 18 to 30 in good health. The CDR3 DNA reads TGCGCCAGCAGCTTAGCAGGCTTGAATTCACCCCTCCACTTT. Protein sequence: CASSLAGLNSPLHF. Full variable domain (rest looked up from reference TRBV5-1 and TRBJ1-6): KAGVTQTPRYLIKTRGQQVTLSCSPISGHRSVSWYQQTPGQGLQFLFEYFSETQRNKGNFPGRFSGRQFSNSRSEMNVSTLELGDSALYLCASSLAGLNSPLHFGNGTRLTVT.